This is a list of T cell receptor beta chains from one sample in a study of Ad26.COV2.S vaccination and SARS-CoV-2 variants. TCRdb's copy holds only in-frame clones and misses some; the assay was immunoSEQ multiplex PCR. In the table there are hundreds of thousands of clones, 70% to 90% of which are singletons. The sequencing here drew on peripheral blood, taken in a trial of Ad26.COV2.S vaccine versus placebo. All receptors come from a person between 18 and 65 years old who received the Ad26.COV2.S COVID-19 vaccine or a placebo. CDR3s include the opening cysteine and the closing phenylalanine or tryptophan. The D gene is left open where the match is weak. The size entry is marked missing in some rows and otherwise reads once, few, many or a size class.

clone_size | d_call | j_call | v_call | cdr3_aa | cdr3_nt
- | - | TRBJ2-5 | TRBV10-2 | CASSESTASRETQYF | TGCGCCAGCAGTGAGTCAACGGCTAGCAGAGAGACCCAGTACTTC
- | TRBD1 | TRBJ1-6 | TRBV27 | CASSFRGRYSPLHF | TGTGCCAGCAGTTTCAGGGGGCGATACTCACCCCTCCACTTT
- | TRBD2 | TRBJ2-3 | TRBV18 | CASSPKLAGGTDTQYF | TGTGCCAGCTCGCCGAAGCTAGCGGGGGGGACAGATACGCAGTATTTT
few | - | TRBJ2-1 | TRBV2 | CASSAAREPYNEQFF | TGTGCCAGCAGTGCCGCCCGGGAACCGTACAATGAGCAGTTCTTC
few | - | TRBJ2-7 | TRBV19 | CASSIAQAPYEQYF | TGTGCCAGTAGTATAGCGCAGGCGCCCTACGAGCAGTACTTC
- | TRBD1 | TRBJ2-1 | TRBV7-9 | CASSYRDSYNEQFF | TGTGCCAGCAGCTATCGGGACAGCTACAATGAGCAGTTCTTC
- | TRBD1 | TRBJ1-2 | TRBV29-1 | CSVADRNYGYTF | TGCAGCGTTGCGGACAGGAACTATGGCTACACCTTC
- | - | TRBJ1-2 | TRBV5-1 | CASSLGGFGYTF | TGCGCCAGCAGCTTGGGGGGGTTTGGCTACACCTTC
- | - | TRBJ2-7 | TRBV11-1 | CASSPSAGPTYEQYF | TGTGCCAGCAGCCCCTCTGCAGGGCCCACCTACGAGCAGTACTTC
- | TRBD1 | TRBJ2-7 | TRBV5-1 | CASSLGGTGGYEQYF | TGCGCCAGCAGCTTGGGCGGGACAGGGGGGTACGAGCAGTACTTC
- | TRBD2 | TRBJ2-1 | TRBV5-1 | CASSQLAGGLNEQFF | TGCGCCAGCAGCCAACTAGCGGGAGGCCTCAATGAGCAGTTCTTC
- | - | TRBJ1-5 | TRBV28 | CASHLEGQPQHF | TGTGCCAGCCATTTAGAGGGTCAGCCCCAGCATTTT
- | TRBD1 | TRBJ1-2 | TRBV7-9 | CASSFGTGEGYTF | TGTGCCAGCAGCTTTGGGACAGGGGAAGGCTACACCTTC
- | - | TRBJ1-2 | TRBV9 | CASSVAPRGGRGGYTF | TGTGCCAGCAGCGTAGCCCCACGGGGGGGACGAGGGGGCTACACCTTC
- | - | TRBJ2-7 | TRBV6-2/TRBV6-3 | CASSPAYEQYF | TGTGCCAGCAGTCCCGCCTACGAGCAGTACTTC
- | - | TRBJ2-4 | TRBV6-5 | CASRNRVLAKNIQYF | TGTGCCAGCAGAAACAGGGTGTTAGCCAAAAACATTCAGTACTTC
- | - | TRBJ2-1 | TRBV3-1/TRBV3-2 | CASSHLGYEQFF | TGTGCCAGCAGCCATTTGGGGTATGAGCAGTTCTTC
- | TRBD2 | TRBJ2-1 | TRBV7-9 | CASSPRTSGGAFDEQFF | TGTGCCAGCAGCCCGAGGACTAGCGGGGGGGCCTTTGATGAGCAGTTCTTC
- | TRBD1 | TRBJ2-3 | TRBV18 | CASSLGQGLTDTQYF | TGTGCCAGCTCACTAGGACAGGGACTGACAGATACGCAGTATTTT
- | - | TRBJ2-1 | TRBV19 | CASSGQSYNEQFF | TGTGCCAGTTCAGGACAGTCCTACAATGAGCAGTTCTTC
- | - | TRBJ2-4 | TRBV5-1 | CASTDWGAKNIQYF | TGCGCCAGCACCGATTGGGGGGCCAAAAACATTCAGTACTTC
- | - | TRBJ1-2 | TRBV5-1 | CASSLGRDQGPDGYTF | TGCGCCAGCAGCTTGGGAAGGGATCAGGGGCCGGATGGCTACACCTTC
- | - | TRBJ1-1 | TRBV3-1/TRBV3-2 | CASSQEGGLNTEAFF | TGTGCCAGCAGCCAAGAGGGGGGCCTGAACACTGAAGCTTTCTTT
- | - | TRBJ1-5 | TRBV6-2/TRBV6-3 | CASTPRGRRSNQPQHF | TGTGCCAGCACCCCGCGGGGGCGAAGAAGCAATCAGCCCCAGCATTTT
- | TRBD2 | TRBJ2-3 | TRBV6-5 | CASGRDYTDTQYF | TGTGCCAGCGGCCGGGACTACACAGATACGCAGTATTTT
once | TRBD2 | TRBJ2-1 | TRBV3-1/TRBV3-2 | CASSQDWASGSFHEQFF | TGTGCCAGCAGCCAAGATTGGGCTAGCGGGAGTTTCCATGAGCAGTTCTTC
- | - | TRBJ1-5 | TRBV6-6 | CASKDSENQPQHF | TGTGCCAGCAAGGACAGCGAAAATCAGCCCCAGCATTTT
- | - | TRBJ1-1 | TRBV18 | CASSPPAGSMNTEAFF | TGTGCCAGCTCACCACCTGCAGGGAGCATGAACACTGAAGCTTTCTTT
- | TRBD1 | TRBJ1-1 | TRBV4-2 | CASSDRGGRTEAFF | TGTGCCAGCAGCGACAGGGGGGGGAGGACTGAAGCTTTCTTT
- | - | TRBJ1-3 | TRBV7-2 | CASTSLLGPKVGGNTIYF | TGTGCCAGCACCTCCTTACTGGGACCGAAGGTTGGGGGAAACACCATATATTTT
- | - | TRBJ2-7 | TRBV2 | CASFVTASYEQYF | TGTGCCAGCTTCGTGACAGCGTCCTACGAGCAGTACTTC
many | - | TRBJ2-1 | TRBV6-2/TRBV6-3 | CASSYSRDFKFF | TGTGCCAGCAGTTACTCTCGGGACTTTAAGTTCTTC
- | TRBD2 | TRBJ2-3 | TRBV5-8 | CASSSPGLALTDTQYF | TGTGCCAGCAGCTCCCCGGGACTAGCGTTGACAGATACGCAGTATTTT
- | TRBD2 | TRBJ2-7 | TRBV11-2 | CASSLEQGLAGIYEQYF | TGTGCCAGCAGCTTAGAGCAGGGACTAGCGGGAATTTACGAGCAGTACTTC
few | TRBD1 | TRBJ1-1 | TRBV2 | CASSLTTGYTEAFF | TGTGCCAGCAGTTTAACGACAGGGTATACTGAAGCTTTCTTT
- | - | TRBJ2-7 | TRBV3-1/TRBV3-2 | CASKKTGTNYEQYF | TGTGCCAGCAAGAAAACTGGGACAAACTACGAGCAGTACTTC
once | - | TRBJ2-5 | TRBV9 | CASSVGGTQETQYF | TGTGCCAGCAGCGTAGGGGGGACCCAAGAGACCCAGTACTTC
- | TRBD1 | TRBJ2-7 | TRBV6-5 | CASRGDRVAYEQYF | TGTGCCAGCAGAGGGGACAGGGTCGCCTACGAGCAGTACTTC
- | - | TRBJ1-6 | TRBV4-2 | CASSQVTGNGSPLHF | TGTGCCAGCAGCCAAGTAACAGGGAATGGTTCACCCCTCCACTTT
- | TRBD2 | TRBJ2-2 | TRBV7-8 | CASSPRASGNTGELFF | TGTGCCAGCAGCCCCAGGGCTAGCGGGAATACCGGGGAGCTGTTTTTT
- | - | TRBJ1-1 | TRBV18 | CASSRGEADTEAFF | TGTGCCAGCTCACGAGGGGAGGCGGACACTGAAGCTTTCTTT
once | - | TRBJ1-1 | TRBV27 | CASTFSTPGATEAFF | TGTGCCAGCACTTTCTCCACACCAGGGGCCACTGAAGCTTTCTTT
- | TRBD2 | TRBJ2-1 | TRBV18 | CASSPGTSGSSYNEQFF | TGTGCCAGCTCACCGGGGACTAGCGGGAGCTCCTACAATGAGCAGTTCTTC
- | TRBD1 | TRBJ2-2 | TRBV24-1 | CATSDGQGHTGELFF | TGTGCCACCAGTGATGGACAGGGCCACACCGGGGAGCTGTTTTTT
- | TRBD2 | TRBJ2-1 | TRBV30 | CAWSDLAGGHNEQFF | TGTGCCTGGAGTGATCTAGCGGGAGGACACAATGAGCAGTTCTTC
- | TRBD1 | TRBJ2-7 | TRBV27 | CASRPQGADEQYF | TGTGCCAGCAGACCTCAGGGGGCAGACGAGCAGTACTTC
- | TRBD2 | TRBJ2-1 | TRBV6-1 | CASSAWEGRIFNEQFF | TGTGCCAGCAGTGCCTGGGAGGGGCGGATTTTCAATGAGCAGTTCTTC